Sequencing of this T cell receptor beta chain was carried out in a study of shared clonotypes between healthy human individuals. CD45RO-negative CD8 cells positively selected for CCR7 made up the naive population, which excluded terminally differentiated effector memory CD45RA+ cells. TCRdb's copy holds only in-frame clones and misses some; the assay was immunoSEQ multiplex PCR. Among about 2 million clones listed, 85% to 95% were seen once. The V gene end was trimmed by 4 bases and the J gene end by 0 bases; junction bases not matched to a gene: 11. The V gene's germline CDR1 is SEHNR and CDR2 FQNEAQ (reference sequence). The CDR3 loop spans 17 amino acids.

This TCR was recovered from a man younger than 35 in good health. The chain couples TRBV7-9 to TRBJ2-7; 8 nucleotides agree with TRBD2. The sample consisted of naive CD8+ T cells sorted from blood. CDR3 region: CASSYTPGREVSYEQYF. The CDR3, as DNA: TGTGCCAGCAGCTATACCCCCGGGCGGGAGGTCTCCTACGAGCAGTACTTC.